This note documents a single T cell receptor (beta chain) sequence. Each and every patient relapsed after autologous stem cell transplantation, and patients got differing brentuximab vedotin exposure. The sample originates from a study of PD-1 blockade in classical Hodgkin lymphoma. Between the trimmed V and J ends, which lost 1 base and 2 bases, there was a span of 8 bases. Germline CDR1 SQVTM, CDR2 ANQGSEA. CDR3 length equals 13 residues. Clones were read by immunoSEQ multiplex PCR, and TCRdb kept only the in-frame ones, dropping some. The data contain over 50,000 clones, 81% of them singletons. The genes are TRBV29-1 and TRBJ2-5, with D hard to call. The TCR comes from a human donor with classical Hodgkin lymphoma. The source was peripheral blood mononuclear cells (PBMCs), collected at baseline. CDR3 protein: CSVEGPVQETQYF. The CDR3 DNA reads TGCAGCGTTGAAGGACCCGTACAAGAGACCCAGTACTTC.